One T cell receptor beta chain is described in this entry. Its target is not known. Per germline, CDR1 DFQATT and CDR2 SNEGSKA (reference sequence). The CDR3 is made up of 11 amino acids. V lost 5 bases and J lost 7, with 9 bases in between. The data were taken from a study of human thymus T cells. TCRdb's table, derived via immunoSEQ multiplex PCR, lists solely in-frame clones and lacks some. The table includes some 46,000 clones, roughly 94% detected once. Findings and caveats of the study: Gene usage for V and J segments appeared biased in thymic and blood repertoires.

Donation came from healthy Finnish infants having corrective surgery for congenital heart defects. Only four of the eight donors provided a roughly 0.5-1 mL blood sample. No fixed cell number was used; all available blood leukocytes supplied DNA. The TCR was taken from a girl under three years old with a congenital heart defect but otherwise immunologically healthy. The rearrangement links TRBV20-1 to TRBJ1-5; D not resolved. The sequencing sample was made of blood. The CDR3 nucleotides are TGCAGTGCTGCGGTAGAGCAGCCCCAGCATTTT. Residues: CSAAVEQPQHF.